This T cell receptor (beta chain) was found in a study of T cell repertoires in cytomegalovirus infection. Study information: Both CMV infection and a matching HLA type were indicated by public TCR beta signatures.

One entry per CDR3 protein, called by TCRdb with MiXCR from the reads. In the table there are about 230,000 distinct CDR3 sequences, roughly 20% of which are singletons. Germline values: CDR1 DFQATT, CDR2 SNEGSKA (reference sequence). V lost 0 bases and J lost 5; bases outside the gene matches: 10. CDR3 length equals 16 residues. The sequence was collected from a human donor in good health (CMV status not recorded). Some clones in this sample may be carry-over from other donors' samples. This chain links TRBV20-1 with TRBJ2-1; 7 bases fit TRBD1. The sequenced sample consisted of CD8+ T cells from PBMCs. The CDR3 region has the DNA TGCAGTGCTAGAGAGCCCCCAGGGGGACCTAACAATGAGCAGTTCTTC. Encoded protein: CSAREPPGGPNNEQFF.